These 12 T cell receptor beta chains originate from one sample sequenced in a study of blood T cell repertoires in COVID-19. Assay: immunoSEQ multiplex PCR; the TCRdb copy retains only in-frame clones and omits some. The sample yields over 150,000 clones, approximately 80% seen once. The sample was PBMCs or T cells enriched from blood (not recorded which). The receptors come from a woman in her forties or fifties who had recovered from COVID-19.

The genes are TRBV6-5 and TRBJ2-7, with D possibly TRBD1 on 5 matching bases. The germline CDR1 and CDR2 sequences are MNHEY and SVGAGI. V lost 3 bases to trimming and J lost 2 bases, with 11 bases between them. This CDR3 spans 14 amino acids. CDR3 sequence (DNA): TGTGCCAGCAGTTATGACAGTTCCGCCTACGAGCAGTACTTC. It encodes CASSYDSSAYEQYF.

The chain uses TRBV27 and TRBJ1-2; weak D call: TRBD1 (6 bases). Germline CDR1 is MNHEY and CDR2 is SMNVEV (reference sequence). This CDR3 has 14 residues. V was shortened by 6 bases and J by 1 base, with 12 bases between the two germline ends. As DNA, the CDR3 is TGTGCCAGCAGCCCGGGACACCGTAACTATGGCTACACCTTC. This gives the protein CASSPGHRNYGYTF.

This clone was seen more than once but under ten times. The J gene is TRBJ2-1, the V gene TRBV24-1; D perhaps matches TRBD2 (6 bases). This CDR3 has 18 amino acids. Per germline, CDR1 KGHDR and CDR2 SFDVKD. V gave up 0 bases and J gave up 0 bases, with 14 bases separating them. CDR3 protein: CATSDLQGGKGSYNEQFF. The CDR3 DNA is TGTGCCACCAGTGATTTGCAGGGCGGGAAGGGCTCCTACAATGAGCAGTTCTTC.

The chain's CDR3 is CASSIGTSVNEQFF. The DNA of the CDR3 is TGTGCCAGCAGCATCGGGACTAGCGTAAATGAGCAGTTCTTC. The chain uses TRBV5-5 and TRBJ2-1; 10 bases line up with TRBD2. V was clipped by 4 bases and J by 7 bases; unmatched bases: 5. This CDR3 is 14 amino acids long. Per germline, CDR1 SGHKS and CDR2 YYEKEE (reference sequence).

V and J are TRBV30 and TRBJ2-5, with a tentative D call TRBD2 (6 bases). The germline V gene encodes CDR1 GTSNPN and CDR2 SVGIG (reference sequence). The CDR3 spans 15 residues. The V end was cut by 3 bases, the J end by 5 bases, with 19 bases between. The CDR3 bases are TGTGCCTGGAGCGTCGGAGTCGGAGGGTGGGAGACCCAGTACTTC. Its translation is CAWSVGVGGWETQYF.

The chain uses TRBV6-5 and TRBJ2-3; 7 bases fit TRBD1. The V and J ends lost 5 bases and 7 bases, in that order; junction bases with no gene match: 12. Per the germline V gene, CDR1 is MNHEY and CDR2 is SVGAGI. The CDR3 spans 15 residues. The CDR3 DNA reads TGTGCCAGCAGTACCCGGGACAGCCTTGGATATACGCAGTATTTT. Its protein product is CASSTRDSLGYTQYF.

The rearrangement joins TRBV6-5 to TRBJ1-6; 9 bases fit TRBD1. The CDR3 covers 15 residues. Germline V CDR1 and CDR2: MNHEY, SVGAGI. V shed 6 bases, J shed 8 bases, and the junction held 8 bases outside the gene matches. This chain's CDR3 is CASSTGGPGYSPLHF. The CDR3 DNA reads as TGTGCCAGCAGCACAGGGGGCCCCGGTTATTCACCCCTCCACTTT.

The rearrangement joins TRBV18 to TRBJ2-1; TRBD2 aligns across 7 bases. This CDR3 has 16 residues. Germline V gives CDR1 KGHSH, CDR2 LQKENI. V was pared by 0 bases and J by 1 base, with 3 bases of the junction left unmatched. The CDR3 region is CASSPPPGGSYNEQFF. In DNA form, the CDR3 reads TGTGCCAGCTCACCACCGCCCGGGGGGTCCTACAATGAGCAGTTCTTC.

This clone occurred a few times. The CDR3 DNA reads TGTGCCAGCAGTATGGGACAGGGGAACTATGGCTACACCTTC. Translating gives CASSMGQGNYGYTF. This chain uses TRBV27 with TRBJ1-2; 10 bases are a match to TRBD1. Germline CDR1 MNHEY, CDR2 SMNVEV (reference sequence). This CDR3 has 14 amino acids. Germline trimming cut 5 bases from V and 2 bases from J; bases unmatched to any gene: 2.

This chain joins TRBV18 and TRBJ2-2; maybe TRBD1 (7 bases). The CDR3 covers 15 residues. V lost 0 bases to trimming and J lost 7 bases, with 12 bases between them. The germline gives CDR1 KGHSH, CDR2 LQKENI. This CDR3 reads CASSPPDRRGGELFF. The CDR3 coding sequence is TGTGCCAGCTCACCACCGGACAGGAGGGGCGGGGAGCTGTTTTTT.

The chain couples TRBV11-2 to TRBJ1-6; D ambiguous. V gave up 4 bases and J gave up 0 bases, with 4 bases separating them. This CDR3 is built from 14 residues. Germline V gene sequence: CDR1 SGHAT, CDR2 FQNNGV. CDR3 sequence (DNA): TGTGCCAGCAGCTCAAACTCCTATAATTCACCCCTCCACTTT. Protein product: CASSSNSYNSPLHF.

The table lists this clone with a count of one. This rearrangement joins TRBV27 to TRBJ2-2, with 9 positions matching TRBD2. CDR1 and CDR2 from the germline V gene are MNHEY and SMNVEV (reference sequence). With 5 bases clipped from V and 3 bases from J, the junction kept 16 bases outside the gene matches. The CDR3 covers 19 residues. CDR3 in amino acids: CASSLRPGTSRRDTGELFF. CDR3 bases: TGTGCCAGCAGTCTACGTCCCGGGACTAGCCGGAGAGACACCGGGGAGCTGTTTTTT.